These 27 T cell receptor beta chains originate from one sample sequenced in a study of blood T cell repertoires in COVID-19. Using immunoSEQ multiplex PCR, the repertoire was profiled, and TCRdb retains in-frame clones only, with some absent. The repertoire includes 140,000 or so clones, 88% of them detected once, and roughly 10% sits in the top ten. Sequencing was done on a sample of peripheral blood. These receptors were taken from a man aged 60 to 75 with active or convalescent COVID-19.

The rearrangement uses TRBV13 and TRBJ2-3; the D is unclear. The CDR3 has 14 amino acids. Germline V lookup: CDR1 PRHDT, CDR2 FYEKMQ (reference sequence). Trimming shortened V by 8 bases and J by 0 bases, and 12 bases separated the two germline ends. The chain's CDR3 is CASQEGSSTDTQYF. CDR3 nucleotides: TGTGCCAGCCAGGAAGGATCTAGCACAGATACGCAGTATTTT.

The chain links TRBV19 to TRBJ1-1; no clear D. Germline V gives CDR1 LNHDA, CDR2 SQIVND (reference sequence). The CDR3 spans 13 residues. V lost 6 bases, J lost 1 base, and 9 bases lay in between. CDR3: CASRFYRNTEAFF. The DNA for the CDR3 is TGTGCCAGTAGATTTTACAGGAACACTGAAGCTTTCTTT.

The chain has TRBV24-1 and TRBJ2-1; D is perhaps TRBD2 (7 bases). V lost 3 bases to trimming and J lost 8 bases, with 13 bases between them. This CDR3 spans 14 amino acids. Germline CDR1 and CDR2: KGHDR and SFDVKD. This CDR3 reads CATSDRGAWDEQFF. The CDR3, as DNA: TGTGCCACCAGTGATCGGGGGGCTTGGGATGAGCAGTTCTTC.

The gene calls are TRBV20-1 and TRBJ1-5; D remains ambiguous. The CDR3 sequence is 15 residues long. Trimming removed 3 bases at V and 1 base at J, with 13 bases between. Germline V CDR1 and CDR2: DFQATT, SNEGSKA (reference sequence). The DNA for the CDR3 is TGCAGTGCTAGTCAAGGCTCGGGGAGCAATCAGCCCCAGCATTTT. Residues: CSASQGSGSNQPQHF.

The chain employs TRBV4-1 and TRBJ2-1; D is perhaps TRBD2 (5 bases). The length of the CDR3 is 16 residues. Trimming pared 1 base from V and 4 bases from J, leaving 14 bases between. Per the germline V gene, CDR1 is MGHRA and CDR2 is YSYEKL. The DNA for the CDR3 is TGCGCCAGCAGCCAAGGAGCGGTGTACACATACAATGAGCAGTTCTTC. Translating gives CASSQGAVYTYNEQFF.

In its sample, this clone was seen once. The rearrangement links TRBV5-4 to TRBJ2-6; the D gene is possibly TRBD1 (5 bases). This CDR3 is 18 amino acids long. Trimming stripped 0 bases from V and 0 bases from J, with 13 bases between. In germline, CDR1 is SGHNT, CDR2 YYREEE (reference sequence). CDR3 nucleotides: TGTGCCAGCAGCTTGGTAAGGGGCGGCAACTCTGGGGCCAACGTCCTGACTTTC. This sequence encodes CASSLVRGGNSGANVLTF.

The rearrangement links TRBV6-2 or TRBV6-3 to TRBJ2-5; unclear D gene. CDR3 size: 13 residues. The V gene's germline CDR1 is MNHEY and CDR2 SVGEGT. Trimming shortened V by 5 bases and J by 7 bases, and 14 bases separated the two germline ends. The CDR3 is CASSPNWPGTQYF. CDR3 sequence (DNA): TGTGCCAGCAGTCCAAACTGGCCGGGGACCCAGTACTTC.

The CDR3 reads CASRPGQGSPMNTEAFF. The CDR3 nucleotides read TGCGCCAGCAGACCCGGACAGGGGTCCCCCATGAACACTGAAGCTTTCTTT. The chain couples TRBV5-1 to TRBJ1-1; 9 positions match TRBD1. The V and J ends lost 5 bases and 0 bases, in that order; junction bases with no gene match: 11. The CDR3 length is 17 residues. In germline, CDR1 is SGHRS, CDR2 YFSETQ. The full variable domain, with the rest looked up from reference TRBV5-1 and TRBJ1-1, is KAGVTQTPRYLIKTRGQQVTLSCSPISGHRSVSWYQQTPGQGLQFLFEYFSETQRNKGNFPGRFSGRQFSNSRSEMNVSTLELGDSALYLCASRPGQGSPMNTEAFFGQGTRLTVV.

This clone was counted between two and nine times. In nucleotides, the CDR3 is TGTGCCAGCAGTGCCGCCGGGACAGCGAACACCGGGGAGCTGTTTTTT. This gives the protein CASSAAGTANTGELFF. The V call is TRBV9, the J call TRBJ2-2, with 7 bases lining up with TRBD1. Germline V CDR1 and CDR2: SGDLS, YYNGEE. This CDR3 has 16 residues. The trim removed 5 bases at V and 0 bases at J, leaving 7 bases unmatched.

The chain has TRBV28 and TRBJ2-6, with a tentative D call TRBD1 (6 bases). The CDR3 covers 17 residues. Germline loops: CDR1 MDHEN, CDR2 SYDVKM. The V end lost 4 bases, the J end lost 0 bases, and 13 bases lay between the germline ends. CDR3 loop: CASSSQGPLSGANVLTF. The DNA for the CDR3 is TGTGCCAGCAGTTCACAGGGCCCCCTCTCTGGGGCCAACGTCCTGACTTTC.

The chain joins TRBV14 to TRBJ2-1; D is uncertain. Germline loops: CDR1 SGHDN, CDR2 FVKESK. The CDR3 spans 15 residues. The V end lost 4 bases, the J end lost 8 bases, and 18 bases lay between the germline ends. The CDR3 spells CASSPMVVPRYEQFF. CDR3 sequence (DNA): TGTGCCAGCAGCCCTATGGTGGTACCGCGGTATGAGCAGTTCTTC.

This chain connects TRBV21-1 to TRBJ1-6; no DNA check was done on the table's D call, TRBD1. TRBV21-1 is shown as a pseudogene. This CDR3 comprises 15 residues. As DNA, the CDR3 is TGTGCCAGCAGCAGGGACAGACCATATAATTCACCCCTCCACTTT. Protein: CASSRDRPYNSPLHF.

The chain is built from TRBV6-5 and TRBJ1-1; maybe TRBD1 (6 bases). V lost 6 bases and J lost 3, with 11 bases in between. Germline lookup yields CDR1 MNHEY and CDR2 SVGAGI. The CDR3 is 13 residues long. CDR3 in amino acids: CASRNREHTEAFF. The CDR3 DNA reads TGTGCCAGCAGAAACAGGGAGCACACTGAAGCTTTCTTT.

V is TRBV30 and J is TRBJ2-5, with D perhaps TRBD1 (6 bases). CDR1 GTSNPN and CDR2 SVGIG come from the germline V gene (reference sequence). V was shortened by 7 bases and J by 5 bases, with 20 bases between the two germline ends. The CDR3 is made up of 14 amino acids. CDR3 amino acids: CAYDRDTGRETQYF. CDR3 coding DNA: TGTGCCTATGACCGGGACACCGGGCGGGAGACCCAGTACTTC.

This clone was seen only a few times. CDR3 sequence: CASKESRNSPLHF. DNA of the CDR3: TGTGCCAGTAAGGAGTCGCGGAATTCACCCCTCCACTTT. This chain links TRBV19 with TRBJ1-6; D call uncertain. The CDR3 spans 13 residues. CDR1 is LNHDA, CDR2 SQIVND, per germline (reference sequence). Trimming left V 7 bases short and J 7 bases short, with 11 bases between.

This clone was counted only a few times. V and J are TRBV4-1 and TRBJ2-7, with no clear D. V lost 4 bases to trimming and J lost 3 bases, with 7 bases between them. This CDR3 comprises 12 residues. The V gene's germline CDR1 is MGHRA and CDR2 YSYEKL. The CDR3 DNA reads as TGCGCCAGCAGCCGCCCGGGCTACGAGCAGTACTTC. This encodes CASSRPGYEQYF.

The chain joins TRBV10-3 to TRBJ2-5; a possible D gene is TRBD2 (5 bases). The CDR3 sequence is 15 residues long. The germline V gene encodes CDR1 ENHRY and CDR2 SYGVKD. The V and J ends lost 2 bases and 2 bases respectively, with 12 bases between them. CDR3 DNA: TGTGCCATCAGTGAGGCCAGCGGACTTCAAGAGACCCAGTACTTC. This codes for CAISEASGLQETQYF.

This clone has just a few counts. The chain joins TRBV5-1 to TRBJ1-5; no definite D call. V lost 4 bases, J lost 7 bases, and 18 bases lay in between. CDR1 and CDR2 from the germline V gene are SGHRS and YFSETQ. The CDR3 covers 15 residues. CDR3 residues: CASSPRPKSGQPQHF. As DNA, the CDR3 is TGCGCCAGCAGCCCAAGACCTAAGTCGGGACAGCCCCAGCATTTT. The whole variable domain, filled in from reference TRBV5-1 and TRBJ1-5, reads KAGVTQTPRYLIKTRGQQVTLSCSPISGHRSVSWYQQTPGQGLQFLFEYFSETQRNKGNFPGRFSGRQFSNSRSEMNVSTLELGDSALYLCASSPRPKSGQPQHFGDGTRLSIL.

The chain carries TRBV2 and TRBJ2-5; 9 bases agree with TRBD1. Germline V lookup: CDR1 SNHLY, CDR2 FYNNEI. The V and J ends lost 6 bases and 5 bases, in that order; junction bases with no gene match: 7. There are 14 residues in the CDR3. In DNA, the CDR3 is TGTGCCAGCAGACCCGGGACAGGGAAGGAGACCCAGTACTTC. Translating it yields CASRPGTGKETQYF. The full variable domain, completed using reference TRBV2 and TRBJ2-5, is EPEVTQTPSHQVTQMGQEVILRCVPISNHLYFYWYRQILGQKVEFLVSFYNNEISEKSEIFDDQFSVERPDGSNFTLKIRSTKLEDSAMYFCASRPGTGKETQYFGPGTRLLVL.

This clone was counted once. The chain couples TRBV5-4 to TRBJ2-3; D is undetermined. Germline V CDR1 and CDR2: SGHNT, YYREEE (reference sequence). V was pared by 0 bases and J by 8 bases, with 10 bases between. This CDR3 has 13 amino acids. The DNA for the CDR3 is TGTGCCAGCAGCTTGGACTGGTCGGTTACGCAGTATTTT. Translated: CASSLDWSVTQYF. Supplemented by reference TRBV5-4 and TRBJ2-3, the full variable domain reads ETGVTQSPTHLIKTRGQQVTLRCSSQSGHNTVSWYQQALGQGPQFIFQYYREEENGRGNFPPRFSGLQFPNYSSELNVNALELDDSALYLCASSLDWSVTQYFGPGTRLTVL.

The V gene is TRBV18, the J gene TRBJ2-5, with 8 positions matching TRBD2. The CDR3 contains 16 residues. With 5 bases clipped from V and 4 bases from J, the junction kept 12 bases outside the gene matches. In germline, CDR1 is KGHSH, CDR2 LQKENI. Here the CDR3 DNA reads TGTGCCAGCTCAAATTCTCGGACCGGGGGGGCAGAGACCCAGTACTTC. Amino acid sequence: CASSNSRTGGAETQYF.

This clone was seen just once. The chain carries TRBV29-1 and TRBJ2-1; TRBD2 matches 8 bases. This CDR3 region has 13 residues. V lost 5 bases and J lost 4; bases outside the gene matches: 4. In germline, CDR1 is SQVTM, CDR2 ANQGSEA. The CDR3 bases are TGCAGCGTTCCAGCGGGGGTTTACAATGAGCAGTTCTTC. Its protein product is CSVPAGVYNEQFF.

CDR3 in amino acids: CASSVGSGFGHQETQYF. CDR3 DNA sequence: TGTGCCAGCAGCGTAGGTTCAGGGTTTGGTCACCAAGAGACCCAGTACTTC. V is TRBV9 and J is TRBJ2-5; maybe TRBD1 (5 bases). Germline CDR1 reads SGDLS; CDR2 reads YYNGEE. The CDR3 is 17 amino acids. Trimming left V 0 bases short and J 0 bases short, with 15 bases between.

The chain has TRBV5-6 and TRBJ2-1; TRBD2 aligns across 12 bases. With V trimmed by 4 bases and J by 9 bases, 14 bases remained unmatched. The germline gives CDR1 SGHDT, CDR2 YYEEEE. The CDR3 sequence is 17 residues long. The DNA for the CDR3 is TGTGCCAGCAGCACGACTAGCGGGAGAACGGGAGGCGGTGAGCAGTTCTTC. Translation: CASSTTSGRTGGGEQFF.

The gene calls are TRBV3-1 (or the pseudogene TRBV3-2) and TRBJ2-2; 12 bases are a match to TRBD1. This CDR3 has 15 amino acids. Germline trimming cut 3 bases from V and 6 bases from J; bases unmatched to any gene: 2. Germline V gene data show CDR1 as LGHDT and CDR2 as YNNKEL (reference sequence). DNA for the CDR3: TGTGCCAGCAGCCAGGGGACAGGGGGCCCCGGGGAGCTGTTTTTT. It encodes CASSQGTGGPGELFF.

This chain links TRBV19 with TRBJ1-6, with a possible D match to TRBD1 (5 bases). The germline V and J ends were trimmed by 11 bases and 1 base, with 18 bases remaining between them. The germline gives CDR1 LNHDA, CDR2 SQIVND (reference sequence). This CDR3 comprises 16 residues. CDR3 coding DNA: TGTGCCGCAGGGCCCACCGGAAGTTCCTATAATTCACCCCTCCACTTT. Protein sequence: CAAGPTGSSYNSPLHF.

The V call is TRBV7-9, the J call TRBJ1-2, with TRBD1 matching 7 bases. With 5 bases clipped from V and 7 bases from J, the junction kept 7 bases outside the gene matches. Germline V lookup: CDR1 SEHNR, CDR2 FQNEAQ (reference sequence). The CDR3 is 13 amino acids. The DNA for the CDR3 is TGTGCCAGCAGCACCGGACAGGCCCTTGGCTACACCTTC. This translates into CASSTGQALGYTF.